What follows are 23 T cell receptor beta chains derived from one specimen sequenced in a study of blood T cell repertoires in COVID-19. Some clones are missing from TCRdb's copy, which holds only in-frame ones; the method was immunoSEQ multiplex PCR. The sample has over 70,000 clones, 65% to 85% seen once; the top ten hold around 4.1%. Sequencing was performed on peripheral blood. These receptors were taken from a woman aged 60-75 years with acute or convalescent COVID-19.

The chain is built from TRBV6-6 and TRBJ1-2, with D tentatively TRBD1 (5 bases). V dropped 2 bases and J dropped 8 bases, with 15 bases sitting between them. CDR1 is MNHNY, CDR2 SVGAGI, per germline (reference sequence). This CDR3 comprises 14 residues. The CDR3 loop is CASSYGQGGVGYTF. CDR3 coding DNA: TGTGCCAGCAGTTACGGGCAGGGTGGGGTCGGCTACACCTTC.

The rearrangement joins TRBV7-2 to TRBJ2-1; no definite D call. This CDR3 contains 14 residues. Germline V gene sequence: CDR1 SGHTA, CDR2 FQGNSA. Between the trimmed V and J ends, which lost 1 base and 4 bases, there was a span of 8 bases. In DNA form, the CDR3 reads TGTGCCAGCAGCTTAGGGTGGGCTTACAATGAGCAGTTCTTC. This translates into CASSLGWAYNEQFF.

In its sample, this clone was seen a few times. The sample has other DNA sequences that encode this CDR3 too. The J gene is TRBJ2-7, the V gene TRBV5-1, with D possibly being TRBD1 (5 bases). The CDR3 length is 13 residues. CDR1 and CDR2 (germline): SGHRS, YFSETQ. Trimming left V 0 bases short and J 4 bases short, with 8 bases between. In DNA, the CDR3 is TGCGCCAGCAGCTTGGGGGGCGGTTACGAGCAGTACTTC. Translated, it gives CASSLGGGYEQYF.

This clone was observed once. The chain carries TRBV10-3 and TRBJ1-6, with 8 bases lining up with TRBD1. Germline trimming cut 4 bases from V and 8 bases from J; bases unmatched to any gene: 10. This CDR3 has 16 amino acids. Looked up from germline, CDR1 is ENHRY and CDR2 is SYGVKD. CDR3 sequence (DNA): TGTGCCATCAGTGCCCCCCCCGGGACAGGCGATTCACCCCTCCACTTT. Amino acid sequence: CAISAPPGTGDSPLHF.

The chain joins TRBV5-6 to TRBJ2-3; 10 bases map to TRBD2. CDR3 length: 15 residues. Germline V gives CDR1 SGHDT, CDR2 YYEEEE. J lost 3 bases, V lost 2 bases, and 3 bases had no gene match. The CDR3 DNA reads as TGTGCCAGCAGCTTAGTAGCGGGGGGAACAGATACGCAGTATTTT. Its translation: CASSLVAGGTDTQYF.

The J gene is TRBJ2-1, the V gene TRBV24-1, with TRBD1 as a possible D gene (6 bases). Germline V CDR1 and CDR2: KGHDR, SFDVKD. The CDR3 is 16 residues long. The ends were cut back, 4 bases at V and 8 bases at J, with 20 bases in the middle. The CDR3 reads CATSDPGTTGSHEQFF. The DNA of the CDR3 is TGTGCCACCAGTGACCCAGGGACAACGGGTAGCCATGAGCAGTTCTTC.

This clone was seen once. The chain employs TRBV6-5 and TRBJ2-2; D is unclear. The CDR3 loop spans 13 amino acids. From germline, CDR1 is MNHEY and CDR2 SVGAGI. The V end was cut by 0 bases, the J end by 6 bases, with 5 bases between. The CDR3 is CASSYSIAGELFF. The CDR3 nucleotides are TGTGCCAGCAGTTACTCGATAGCCGGGGAGCTGTTTTTT.

The count of this clone is one. The chain has TRBV7-9 and TRBJ2-3, with 7 bases identical to TRBD1. V lost 4 bases, J lost 4 bases, and 8 bases stayed unmatched. The CDR3 runs 15 residues. Germline values: CDR1 SEHNR, CDR2 FQNEAQ (reference sequence). As DNA, the CDR3 is TGTGCCAGCAGCTCCCGGGCAGGGGGTGCAGATACGCAGTATTTT. Translated, it gives CASSSRAGGADTQYF. The whole variable domain, remainder taken from reference TRBV7-9 and TRBJ2-3, is DTGVSQNPRHKITKRGQNVTFRCDPISEHNRLYWYRQTLGQGPEFLTYFQNEAQLEKSRLLSDRFSAERPKGSFSTLEIQRTEQGDSAMYLCASSSRAGGADTQYFGPGTRLTVL.

This clone was seen a handful of times. The chain combines TRBV21-1 with TRBJ1-5. TRBV21-1 is annotated as a pseudogene. The CDR3 totals 18 residues. CDR3 bases: TGTGCCAGCAGCAAAGTCATAAGCCGTATATATAGCAATCAGCCCCAGCATTTT. Its translation: CASSKVISRIYSNQPQHF.

This clone was found a few times. The chain combines TRBV2 with TRBJ1-4; 8 bases map to TRBD1. The germline V gene encodes CDR1 SNHLY and CDR2 FYNNEI. This CDR3 spans 14 amino acids. Losses at the gene ends were 6 bases for V and 5 bases for J; bases not matched to a gene: 5. The CDR3 loop is CASRGTGRNEKLFF. The CDR3 DNA reads as TGTGCCAGCAGGGGGACAGGAAGAAATGAAAAACTGTTTTTT.

The gene calls are TRBV4-2 and TRBJ2-1, with 10 bases that match TRBD2. Germline V CDR1 and CDR2: LGHNA, YNFKEQ. There are 17 residues in the CDR3. The trim removed 0 bases at V and 8 bases at J, leaving 10 bases unmatched. The CDR3 sequence is CASSQDTVLAGEHEQFF. CDR3 coding DNA: TGTGCCAGCAGCCAAGATACCGTGCTAGCGGGGGAGCATGAGCAGTTCTTC.

This chain joins TRBV7-2 and TRBJ2-7, with 9 positions matching TRBD1. This CDR3 is 12 amino acids long. Germline lookup yields CDR1 SGHTA and CDR2 FQGNSA. J gave up 7 bases and V 8 bases, and 6 bases lay outside the gene matches. CDR3 in amino acids: CASGDRGFEQYF. As DNA, the CDR3 is TGTGCCAGCGGTGACAGGGGGTTTGAGCAGTACTTC.

The count of this clone is one. The V gene is TRBV7-9, the J gene TRBJ2-1; tentative D call: TRBD1 (5 bases). This CDR3 is 15 amino acids long. V lost 5 bases to trimming and J lost 4 bases, with 15 bases between them. Looked up from germline, CDR1 is SEHNR and CDR2 is FQNEAQ (reference sequence). Here the CDR3 DNA reads TGTGCCAGCAGCGCCGACAGTCGTTTTTACAATGAGCAGTTCTTC. The encoded protein is CASSADSRFYNEQFF.

This clone was detected only once. The rearrangement joins TRBV5-1 to TRBJ1-2; TRBD1 agrees at 7 bases. Germline loops: CDR1 SGHRS, CDR2 YFSETQ. The V segment lost 0 bases and the J segment 8 bases; nucleotides outside the gene matches: 4. The CDR3 runs 13 residues. The CDR3 sequence: CASSLVQGRGYTF. CDR3 nucleotides: TGCGCCAGCAGCTTGGTACAGGGGCGAGGCTACACCTTC.

This chain links TRBV7-9 with TRBJ1-4; D is perhaps TRBD1 (5 bases). CDR3 size: 14 residues. Germline V gene lookup returns CDR1 SEHNR and CDR2 FQNEAQ (reference sequence). Between the trimmed V and J ends, which lost 1 base and 5 bases, there was a span of 8 bases. The DNA for the CDR3 is TGTGCCAGCAGCTTAGGGGGCAAGAATGAAAAACTGTTTTTT. Translating gives CASSLGGKNEKLFF.

This sequence joins TRBV12-3 or TRBV12-4 and TRBJ1-2; 7 nucleotides align to TRBD1. The trim removed 5 bases at V and 3 bases at J, leaving 3 bases unmatched. CDR3 length equals 13 residues. CDR3 in amino acids: CASSRDRDYGYTF. The CDR3 DNA is TGTGCCAGCAGTCGGGACAGAGACTATGGCTACACCTTC.

This rearrangement joins TRBV19 to TRBJ1-1; a weak D match, TRBD1 (5 bases). CDR3 length equals 16 residues. V was clipped by 7 bases and J by 1 base, with 19 bases between them. Germline V gene lookup returns CDR1 LNHDA and CDR2 SQIVND (reference sequence). This CDR3 is CASTSIARAENTEAFF. CDR3 DNA sequence: TGTGCCAGTACCTCTATCGCCAGGGCGGAGAACACTGAAGCTTTCTTT.

V is TRBV19 and J is TRBJ2-3; 12 positions match TRBD2. The CDR3 length is 15 residues. CDR1 is LNHDA, CDR2 SQIVND, per germline (reference sequence). J gave up 2 bases and V 6 bases, and 3 bases lay outside the gene matches. The DNA for the CDR3 is TGTGCCAGTAGCAGGACTAGCGGGACCACAGATACGCAGTATTTT. It encodes CASSRTSGTTDTQYF.

J is TRBJ2-1 and V is TRBV24-1; the match to TRBD2 covers 7 bases. V shed 0 bases and J 2 bases; nucleotides not matched to a gene: 3. The germline V gene encodes CDR1 KGHDR and CDR2 SFDVKD. The CDR3 is 16 amino acids. The CDR3 sequence: CATSDLPSGPYNEQFF. The CDR3 DNA sequence: TGTGCCACCAGTGATTTGCCTAGCGGCCCCTACAATGAGCAGTTCTTC.

The V and J genes are TRBV7-6 and TRBJ2-5; 8 bases are shared with TRBD1. This CDR3 spans 16 amino acids. J lost 3 bases, V lost 1 base, and 7 bases had no gene match. Germline V gives CDR1 SGHVS, CDR2 FNYEAQ. The CDR3 region has the DNA TGTGCCAGCAGCTTAGGGACAGGGCCCCCTAAAGAGACCCAGTACTTC. Residues: CASSLGTGPPKETQYF.

The rearrangement links TRBV5-8 to TRBJ1-5; 7 bases agree with TRBD1. Germline V gene data show CDR1 as SGHTS and CDR2 as YDEGEE. This CDR3 comprises 19 residues. J was trimmed by 0 bases and V by 1 base; bases with no gene match: 13. In nucleotides, the CDR3 is TGTGCCAGCAGCTTGCCAAAAGGGGGCCGGAAACTTAGCAATCAGCCCCAGCATTTT. Amino acid sequence: CASSLPKGGRKLSNQPQHF.

V usage is TRBV10-3 and J usage is TRBJ1-2; possibly TRBD1 for D (6 bases). The CDR3 has 13 residues. CDR1 is ENHRY and CDR2 is SYGVKD in the germline V gene. V was pared by 2 bases and J by 6 bases, with 10 bases between. The CDR3 loop is CAISEMAGDGYTF. DNA for the CDR3: TGTGCCATCAGTGAGATGGCAGGGGATGGCTACACCTTC.

This chain joins TRBV7-8 and TRBJ1-2; 11 bases agree with TRBD1. The germline V gene has CDR1 SGHVS and CDR2 FQNEAQ. The CDR3 loop spans 15 amino acids. V lost 5 bases, J lost 5 bases, and 7 bases stayed unmatched. For the CDR3, the DNA is TGTGCCAGCAGCGCCGGACAGGGGGCGGATTATGGCTACACCTTC. It specifies CASSAGQGADYGYTF.